This is a list of T cell receptor beta chains from one sample in a study of blood T cell repertoires in COVID-19. Here immunoSEQ multiplex PCR was the method, and the copy in TCRdb shows in-frame clones only, minus some. This table has hundreds of thousands of clones, around 86% appearing once. Specimen: peripheral blood. The source is a young woman with active or convalescent COVID-19. Both conserved end residues are part of each CDR3. The order of the fields is CDR3 length, clone size, V gene, J gene, D gene, CDR3 DNA, CDR3 protein. The D gene is left open where the match is weak. A clone size is listed for some rows: how often the clone was seen (once, few, many), or a class if it is expanded.

15,.,TRBV7-2,TRBJ2-2,TRBD2,TGTGCCAGCAGCTCGACTAGCGGGGGCACCGGGGAGCTGTTTTTT,CASSSTSGGTGELFF
14,few,TRBV25-1,TRBJ1-1,.,TGTGCCAGCAGTGGTCAGGGTGGGAACACTGAAGCTTTCTTT,CASSGQGGNTEAFF
14,.,TRBV6-6,TRBJ1-1,.,TGTGCCAGCAGTTACGCGAACGAGAACACTGAAGCTTTCTTT,CASSYANENTEAFF
14,.,TRBV3-1/TRBV3-2,TRBJ2-1,.,TGTGCCAGCAGCCAAGTTCGACAAGCCAATGAGCAGTTCTTC,CASSQVRQANEQFF
17,.,TRBV19,TRBJ2-3,TRBD2,TGTGCCAGTAGCCCCGGCGTCACTAGCGGGGGAGGAGATACGCAGTATTTT,CASSPGVTSGGGDTQYF
13,few,TRBV5-1,TRBJ1-3,.,TGCGCCAGCAGCTTGGTTGCCGGGGACACCATATATTTT,CASSLVAGDTIYF
12,.,TRBV30,TRBJ1-2,.,TGTGCCTGGAGTCAGGGAGGGTATGGCTACACCTTC,CAWSQGGYGYTF
13,.,TRBV7-8,TRBJ1-1,.,TGTGCCAGCAGCTTTCATCCGAACACTGAAGCTTTCTTT,CASSFHPNTEAFF
18,.,TRBV10-1,TRBJ2-2,TRBD1,TGCGCCAGCAGTGGAGGGACAGGGGGTGGCGCGAACACCGGGGAGCTGTTTTTT,CASSGGTGGGANTGELFF
18,.,TRBV5-6,TRBJ2-2,.,TGTGCCAGCAGATACGCCCCCCTTGGCGGTCGGAACACCGGGGAGCTGTTTTTT,CASRYAPLGGRNTGELFF
15,.,TRBV9,TRBJ2-2,.,TGTGCCAGCAGCGTAGAGGGAGAGAACACCGGGGAGCTGTTTTTT,CASSVEGENTGELFF
16,.,TRBV3-1/TRBV3-2,TRBJ1-6,.,TGTGCCAGCAGCCAAGCTTTGGACAGCGCTATCTCACCCCTCCACTTT,CASSQALDSAISPLHF
15,few,TRBV10-1,TRBJ2-1,TRBD2,TGCGCCAGCAGCGACCCGGTCGGGGGGATGAATGAGCAGTTCTTC,CASSDPVGGMNEQFF
13,.,TRBV19,TRBJ1-2,.,TGTGCCAGTAGTAGTGGGTCAGGGGCCGGCTACACCTTC,CASSSGSGAGYTF
14,.,TRBV30,TRBJ2-5,.,TGTGCCTGGACGACAGGGAGGACCCAAGAGACCCAGTACTTC,CAWTTGRTQETQYF
15,.,TRBV19,TRBJ1-2,TRBD1,TGTGCCAGTAGTATGACAGGGGTGAAGGGCTATGGCTACACCTTC,CASSMTGVKGYGYTF
17,.,TRBV29-1,TRBJ1-1,.,TGCAGCGTTGAAGGGGGGATGCGGGACCCGGTGAACACTGAAGCTTTCTTT,CSVEGGMRDPVNTEAFF
15,.,TRBV5-4,TRBJ1-1,TRBD1,TGTGCCAGCAGCGCGGGACAGGGCCGGAACACTGAAGCTTTCTTT,CASSAGQGRNTEAFF
20,.,TRBV14,TRBJ1-1,TRBD1,TGTGCCAGCAGCCTGCGCGGGACAGGGGGTTTTATCGGAGAGAACACTGAAGCTTTCTTT,CASSLRGTGGFIGENTEAFF
17,.,TRBV11-2,TRBJ1-2,TRBD1,TGTGCCGCCACCGGGACAGGGGGCCGATATACTAACTATGGCTACACCTTC,CAATGTGGRYTNYGYTF
14,.,TRBV11-3,TRBJ2-7,.,TGTGCCAGCAGCTTAGGTCGGGGCTCCTACGAGCAGTACTTC,CASSLGRGSYEQYF
14,.,TRBV4-1,TRBJ2-1,TRBD2,TGCGCCAGCAGCCTCAGCGGGGGACACAATGAGCAGTTCTTC,CASSLSGGHNEQFF
15,once,TRBV4-1,TRBJ1-5,TRBD1,TGCGCCAGCAGCCAAGCCGGGACAGGGAATCAGCCCCAGCATTTT,CASSQAGTGNQPQHF
14,.,TRBV6-5,TRBJ2-1,.,TGTGCCAGCAGTACGGGCGGGTACTTGAATGAGCAGTTCTTC,CASSTGGYLNEQFF